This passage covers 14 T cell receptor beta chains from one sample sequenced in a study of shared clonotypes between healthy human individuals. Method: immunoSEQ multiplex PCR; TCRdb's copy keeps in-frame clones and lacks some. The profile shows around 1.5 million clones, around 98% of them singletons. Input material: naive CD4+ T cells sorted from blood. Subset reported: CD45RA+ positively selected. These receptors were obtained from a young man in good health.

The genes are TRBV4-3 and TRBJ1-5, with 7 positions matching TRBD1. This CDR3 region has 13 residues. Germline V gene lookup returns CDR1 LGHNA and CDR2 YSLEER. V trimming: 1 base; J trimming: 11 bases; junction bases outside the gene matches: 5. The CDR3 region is CASSQGRGLAQHF. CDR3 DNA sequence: TGCGCCAGCAGCCAAGGCAGGGGGTTGGCCCAGCATTTT.

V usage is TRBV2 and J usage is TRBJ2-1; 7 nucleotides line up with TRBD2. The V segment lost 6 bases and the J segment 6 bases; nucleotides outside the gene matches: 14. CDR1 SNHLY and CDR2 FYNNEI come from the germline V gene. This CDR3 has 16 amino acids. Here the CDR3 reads CASSYRRTRDGNEQFF. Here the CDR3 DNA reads TGTGCCAGCAGCTACCGGCGGACTAGGGATGGCAATGAGCAGTTCTTC.

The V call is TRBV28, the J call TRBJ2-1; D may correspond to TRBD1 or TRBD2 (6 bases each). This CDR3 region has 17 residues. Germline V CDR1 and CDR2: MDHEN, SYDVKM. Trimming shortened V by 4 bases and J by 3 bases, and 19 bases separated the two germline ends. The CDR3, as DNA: TGTGCCAGCAGTTCCCCCGGGGGCCTTAGTATCTACAATGAGCAGTTCTTC. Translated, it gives CASSSPGGLSIYNEQFF.

CDR3 region: CASSAIRGTEAFF. In DNA form, the CDR3 reads TGTGCCAGCAGTGCGATACGAGGGACTGAAGCTTTCTTT. The chain is built from TRBV2 and TRBJ1-1; unclear D gene. The V gene lost 4 bases and the J gene lost 5 bases, with 11 bases spanning the gap. The CDR3 contains 13 residues. Germline V CDR1 and CDR2: SNHLY, FYNNEI.

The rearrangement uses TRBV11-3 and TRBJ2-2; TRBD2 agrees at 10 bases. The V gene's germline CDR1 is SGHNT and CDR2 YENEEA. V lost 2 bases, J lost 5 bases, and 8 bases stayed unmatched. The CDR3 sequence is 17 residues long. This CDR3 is CASSLTSSGRSTGELFF. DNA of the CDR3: TGTGCCAGCAGCTTAACTAGTAGCGGGAGGAGTACCGGGGAGCTGTTTTTT.

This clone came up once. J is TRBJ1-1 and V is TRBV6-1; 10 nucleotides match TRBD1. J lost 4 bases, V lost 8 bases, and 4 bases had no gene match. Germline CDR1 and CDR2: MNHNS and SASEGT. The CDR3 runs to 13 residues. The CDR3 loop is CASGWDRGTEAFF. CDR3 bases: TGTGCCAGCGGATGGGACAGGGGCACTGAAGCTTTCTTT.

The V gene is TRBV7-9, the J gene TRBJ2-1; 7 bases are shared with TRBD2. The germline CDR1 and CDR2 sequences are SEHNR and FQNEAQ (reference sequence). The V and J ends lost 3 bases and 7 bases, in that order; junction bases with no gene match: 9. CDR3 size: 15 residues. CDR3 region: CASSFPAGEVNEQFF. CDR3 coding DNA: TGTGCCAGCAGCTTCCCCGCGGGAGAGGTAAATGAGCAGTTCTTC.

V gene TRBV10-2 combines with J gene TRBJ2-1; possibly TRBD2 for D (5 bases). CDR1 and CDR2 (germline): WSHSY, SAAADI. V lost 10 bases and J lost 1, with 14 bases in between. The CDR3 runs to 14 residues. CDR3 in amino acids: CATSSSPSYNEQFF. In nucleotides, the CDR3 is TGCGCCACGTCTTCTAGCCCGTCCTACAATGAGCAGTTCTTC.

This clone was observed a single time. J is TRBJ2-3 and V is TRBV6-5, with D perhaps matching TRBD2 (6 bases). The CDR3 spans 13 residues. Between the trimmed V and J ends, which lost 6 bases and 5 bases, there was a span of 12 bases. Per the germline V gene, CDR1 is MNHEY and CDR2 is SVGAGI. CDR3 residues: CASRGLGVDTQYF. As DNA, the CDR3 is TGTGCCAGCAGGGGACTGGGGGTAGATACGCAGTATTTT.

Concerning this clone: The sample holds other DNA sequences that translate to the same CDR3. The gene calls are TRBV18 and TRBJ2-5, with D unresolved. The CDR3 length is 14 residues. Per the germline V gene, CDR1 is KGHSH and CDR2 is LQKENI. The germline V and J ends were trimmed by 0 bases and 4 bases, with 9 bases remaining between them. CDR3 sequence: CASSPPGRGETQYF. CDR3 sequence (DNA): TGTGCCAGCTCACCACCAGGACGTGGAGAGACCCAGTACTTC.

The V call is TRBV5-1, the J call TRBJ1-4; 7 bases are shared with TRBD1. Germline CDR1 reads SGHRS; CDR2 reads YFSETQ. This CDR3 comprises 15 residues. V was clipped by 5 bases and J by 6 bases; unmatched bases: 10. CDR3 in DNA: TGCGCCAGCAGTCTTTTGGGCACAGGGGATGAAAAACTGTTTTTT. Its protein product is CASSLLGTGDEKLFF. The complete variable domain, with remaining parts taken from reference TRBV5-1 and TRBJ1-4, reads KAGVTQTPRYLIKTRGQQVTLSCSPISGHRSVSWYQQTPGQGLQFLFEYFSETQRNKGNFPGRFSGRQFSNSRSEMNVSTLELGDSALYLCASSLLGTGDEKLFFGSGTQLSVL.

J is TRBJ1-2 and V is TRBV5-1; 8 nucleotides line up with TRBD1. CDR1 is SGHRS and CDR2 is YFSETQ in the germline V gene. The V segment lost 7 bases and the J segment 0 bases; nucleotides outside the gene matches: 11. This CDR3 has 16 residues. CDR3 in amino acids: CASHDLQGVANYGYTF. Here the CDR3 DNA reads TGCGCCAGCCATGACTTACAGGGGGTCGCTAACTATGGCTACACCTTC.

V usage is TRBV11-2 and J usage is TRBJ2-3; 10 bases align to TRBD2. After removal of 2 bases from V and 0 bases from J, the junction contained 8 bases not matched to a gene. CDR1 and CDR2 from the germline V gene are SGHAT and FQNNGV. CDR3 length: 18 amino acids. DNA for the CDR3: TGTGCCAGCAGCTTACGGACCGGACTAGCGGTTAGCACAGATACGCAGTATTTT. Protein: CASSLRTGLAVSTDTQYF.

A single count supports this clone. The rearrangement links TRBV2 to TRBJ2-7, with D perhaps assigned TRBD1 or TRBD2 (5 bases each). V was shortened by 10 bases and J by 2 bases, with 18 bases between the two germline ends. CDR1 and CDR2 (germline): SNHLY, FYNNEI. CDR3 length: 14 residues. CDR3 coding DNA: TGTGCCACGTCTGCCCCAGGGACCCCCTACGAGCAGTACTTC. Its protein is CATSAPGTPYEQYF.